These 14 T cell receptor beta chains were all obtained from the same sample, sequenced in a study of blood T cell repertoires in COVID-19. The repertoire was sequenced with immunoSEQ multiplex PCR; TCRdb's copy has only in-frame clones and lacks some. The sample holds almost 200,000 clones, around 85% seen once. Sequencing used peripheral blood. These TCRs come from a woman between 65 and 79 years old with acute or convalescent COVID-19.

The J gene is TRBJ1-5, the V gene TRBV20-1; D is unresolved. Trimming took 3 bases from V and 7 from J, leaving 25 bases between them. This CDR3 comprises 17 residues. Germline CDR1 DFQATT, CDR2 SNEGSKA (reference sequence). For the CDR3, the DNA is TGCAGTGCTAGTGCCCCGGGTCGAAGGGTAGGAGGGCAGCCCCAGCATTTT. The encoded protein is CSASAPGRRVGGQPQHF.

The V and J genes are TRBV6-5 and TRBJ1-2; 7 bases agree with TRBD1. This CDR3 comprises 14 residues. V lost 2 bases and J lost 2; bases outside the gene matches: 2. Germline lookup yields CDR1 MNHEY and CDR2 SVGAGI. This CDR3 is CASSYGTANYGYTF. The CDR3 coding sequence is TGTGCCAGCAGTTACGGGACAGCGAACTATGGCTACACCTTC.

The rearrangement joins TRBV11-2 to TRBJ2-7; 10 bases align to TRBD1. The CDR3 sequence is 14 residues long. Trimming took 5 bases from V and 6 from J; bases not matched to a gene: 7. Germline V lookup: CDR1 SGHAT, CDR2 FQNNGV. This CDR3 is CASSLRDRGSEQYF. The CDR3 nucleotides are TGTGCCAGCAGCCTACGGGACAGGGGATCCGAGCAGTACTTC.

This sequence joins TRBV5-4 and TRBJ2-5; 10 bases are a match to TRBD2. V shed 0 bases and J 5 bases; nucleotides not matched to a gene: 4. CDR1 SGHNT and CDR2 YYREEE come from the germline V gene (reference sequence). The CDR3 runs to 15 residues. The CDR3 coding sequence is TGTGCCAGCAGCTTGGTAACTAGCGGGACTGAGACCCAGTACTTC. Encoded protein: CASSLVTSGTETQYF. Supplemented by reference TRBV5-4 and TRBJ2-5, the full variable domain reads ETGVTQSPTHLIKTRGQQVTLRCSSQSGHNTVSWYQQALGQGPQFIFQYYREEENGRGNFPPRFSGLQFPNYSSELNVNALELDDSALYLCASSLVTSGTETQYFGPGTRLLVL.

The chain joins TRBV18 to TRBJ1-5; TRBD1 agrees at 9 bases. From germline, CDR1 is KGHSH and CDR2 LQKENI. The junction had 4 bases not matched to a gene; V was cut back by 4 bases and J by 0 bases. The CDR3 length is 16 residues. In DNA, the CDR3 is TGTGCCAGCTCACAGGGGACAGGGTATAGCAATCAGCCCCAGCATTTT. It specifies CASSQGTGYSNQPQHF. Drawing the rest from reference TRBV18 and TRBJ1-5, the complete variable domain is NAGVMQNPRHLVRRRGQEARLRCSPMKGHSHVYWYRQLPEEGLKFMVYLQKENIIDESGMPKERFSAEFPKEGPSILRIQQVVRGDSAAYFCASSQGTGYSNQPQHFGDGTRLSIL.

This clone is a singleton in its sample. The genes are TRBV19 and TRBJ2-7; tentatively, D is TRBD2 (6 bases). V dropped 1 base and J dropped 0 bases, with 16 bases sitting between them. Germline CDR1 LNHDA, CDR2 SQIVND (reference sequence). There are 17 residues in the CDR3. Here the CDR3 reads CASSIGGSAGFSYEQYF. DNA of the CDR3: TGTGCCAGTAGTATAGGAGGGTCGGCGGGGTTCTCCTACGAGCAGTACTTC. The variable domain in full, completed from reference TRBV19 and TRBJ2-7, reads DGGITQSPKYLFRKEGQNVTLSCEQNLNHDAMYWYRQDPGQGLRLIYYSQIVNDFQKGDIAEGYSVSREKKESFPLTVTSAQKNPTAFYLCASSIGGSAGFSYEQYFGPGTRLTVT.

V usage is TRBV5-1 and J usage is TRBJ2-1, with 8 bases matching TRBD1. The junction had 4 bases not matched to a gene; V was cut back by 2 bases and J by 6 bases. This CDR3 region has 14 residues. In germline, CDR1 is SGHRS, CDR2 YFSETQ. The CDR3 sequence is CASSFAGTGNEQFF. CDR3 bases: TGCGCCAGCAGCTTCGCCGGGACAGGCAATGAGCAGTTCTTC.

This chain joins TRBV2 and TRBJ2-7; TRBD1 might be the D (5 bases). CDR1 and CDR2 (germline): SNHLY, FYNNEI. The CDR3 consists of 14 residues. Trimming shortened V by 6 bases and J by 2 bases, and 14 bases separated the two germline ends. CDR3 amino acids: CASSPEQGTYEQYF. The CDR3 nucleotides read TGTGCCAGCAGCCCTGAGCAGGGAACCTACGAGCAGTACTTC.

This clone was detected only a few times. The chain is built from TRBV6-5 and TRBJ2-7; maybe TRBD1 (6 bases). In germline, CDR1 is MNHEY, CDR2 SVGAGI. There are 14 residues in the CDR3. V lost 2 bases to trimming and J lost 0 bases, with 8 bases between them. CDR3: CASSYKGDSYEQYF. Here the CDR3 DNA reads TGTGCCAGCAGTTACAAGGGGGACTCCTACGAGCAGTACTTC.

The chain carries TRBV3-1 (or the pseudogene TRBV3-2) and TRBJ2-2, with 7 nucleotides matching TRBD2. V shed 3 bases and J 7 bases; nucleotides not matched to a gene: 5. CDR3 length: 14 residues. The germline CDR1 and CDR2 sequences are LGHDT and YNNKEL (reference sequence). The CDR3 coding sequence is TGTGCCAGCAGCCAGCAGGGAGGGGTCGGGGAGCTGTTTTTT. Its protein product is CASSQQGGVGELFF.

The chain combines TRBV15 with TRBJ2-1; TRBD2 matches 10 bases. Germline V gives CDR1 LNHNV, CDR2 YYDKDF (reference sequence). The CDR3 loop spans 18 amino acids. The V gene end was trimmed by 1 base and the J gene end by 9 bases; junction bases not matched to a gene: 15. The CDR3 sequence is CATSRVRLTSGFAGEQFF. In nucleotides, the CDR3 is TGTGCCACCAGCAGAGTCCGGTTGACTAGCGGGTTTGCTGGTGAGCAGTTCTTC.

The chain carries TRBV2 and TRBJ1-6, with 9 bases matching TRBD1. The CDR3 consists of 15 residues. Germline CDR1 is SNHLY and CDR2 is FYNNEI. V trimming: 10 bases; J trimming: 10 bases; junction bases outside the gene matches: 14. The CDR3 here is CATKRGGTGYSPLHF. The CDR3 bases are TGTGCCACCAAAAGGGGGGGGACAGGGTACTCACCCCTCCACTTT. Variable domain in full (rest from reference TRBV2 and TRBJ1-6): EPEVTQTPSHQVTQMGQEVILRCVPISNHLYFYWYRQILGQKVEFLVSFYNNEISEKSEIFDDQFSVERPDGSNFTLKIRSTKLEDSAMYFCATKRGGTGYSPLHFGNGTRLTVT.

This chain joins TRBV18 and TRBJ2-5, with D possibly being TRBD1 (6 bases). The CDR3 has 13 residues. Germline V gene sequence: CDR1 KGHSH, CDR2 LQKENI. Trimming removed 3 bases at V and 5 bases at J, with 10 bases between. CDR3 coding DNA: TGTGCCAGCTCACCGAAACAGGGTGAGACCCAGTACTTC. It yields the protein CASSPKQGETQYF.

The V and J genes are TRBV5-1 and TRBJ1-1, with unresolved D. The germline V gene has CDR1 SGHRS and CDR2 YFSETQ. The CDR3 covers 14 residues. V was shortened by 4 bases and J by 4 bases, with 14 bases between the two germline ends. CDR3 protein: CASSPLRGSTEAFF. The CDR3 nucleotides read TGCGCCAGCAGCCCCTTGAGAGGCAGCACTGAAGCTTTCTTT.